These 22 T cell receptor beta chains were all obtained from the same sample, sequenced in a study of regulatory T cells in long-lasting Graves disease. Time point here: newly diagnosed GD, antithyroid drugs for less than 3 months. Generation of the TCR library employed RNA extracted from PBMCs. Arm-PCR of CDR3 regions with iRepertoire HTBI primers generated TCR beta libraries. Each CDR3 protein gets one entry after TCRdb re-called the multiplex PCR reads with MiXCR. The sample holds 530,000 or so distinct CDR3 sequences, approximately 15% seen once. This same sample was also part of a study on T cells in Graves' hyperthyroidism and ophthalmopathy.

Here the sequenced sample was peripheral blood mononuclear cells (PBMCs), taken at new diagnosis, from a patient treated with antithyroid drugs. Receptors were obtained from a man aged 25-40 years with Graves disease.

This clonotype has just one count. V usage is TRBV27 and J usage is TRBJ1-4; D is ambiguous. Trimming took off 0 bases at V and 6 bases at J, with 8 bases between the two ends. The germline gives CDR1 MNHEY, CDR2 SMNVEV (reference sequence). The length of the CDR3 is 14 residues. The CDR3 DNA sequence: TGTGCCAGCAGTTTATCGTGGCCACATGAAAAACTGTTTTTT. It yields the protein CASSLSWPHEKLFF.

This clonotype has a count of ten or more. The chain recombines TRBV7-9 with TRBJ2-5, with D perhaps TRBD2 (6 bases). The CDR3 totals 15 residues. Trimming pared 2 bases from V and 2 bases from J, leaving 12 bases between. Germline assignment: CDR1 SEHNR and CDR2 FQNEAQ (reference sequence). CDR3 amino acids: CASSLLEGLQETQYF. In DNA form, the CDR3 reads TGTGCCAGCAGCTTATTGGAGGGCCTACAAGAGACCCAGTACTTC.

This clonotype has a count of ten or more. The chain is built from TRBV12-3 or TRBV12-4 and TRBJ2-1, with D perhaps TRBD1 or TRBD2 (5 bases each). Trimming removed 6 bases at V and 10 bases at J, with 16 bases between. This CDR3 spans 13 amino acids. CDR3 nucleotide sequence: TGTGCCAGCAGACGGGGCTTAGCGCTCGAGCAGTTCTTC. Its protein product is CASRRGLALEQFF.

This clonotype was picked up many times. V gene TRBV12-3 or TRBV12-4 combines with J gene TRBJ1-1; D is ambiguous. Trimming shortened V by 2 bases and J by 7 bases, and 8 bases separated the two germline ends. The CDR3 is 12 residues long. CDR3 nucleotides: TGTGCCAGCAGTTTAACTGGTTATGAAGCTTTCTTT. This encodes CASSLTGYEAFF.

This clonotype has at least ten counts. The chain couples TRBV12-3 or TRBV12-4 to TRBJ2-5, with D perhaps TRBD2 (6 bases). V shed 6 bases and J shed 5 bases, with 16 bases lying between them. This CDR3 comprises 14 residues. Here the CDR3 DNA reads TGTGCCAGCAGCGGAGGGAGGTGGCGGGAGACCCAGTACTTC. This gives the protein CASSGGRWRETQYF.

This clonotype showed up many times. The chain links TRBV20-1 to TRBJ1-1; no clear D. The V end lost 5 bases, the J end lost 2 bases, and 12 bases lay between the germline ends. CDR3 length: 13 residues. From germline, CDR1 is DFQATT and CDR2 SNEGSKA (reference sequence). The CDR3 is CSARWGLNTEAFF. CDR3 DNA: TGCAGTGCTCGGTGGGGTTTAAACACTGAAGCTTTCTTT.

This clonotype was detected many times. The rearrangement links TRBV27 to TRBJ1-4; possible D gene TRBD1, 6 bases. V dropped 7 bases and J dropped 6 bases, with 15 bases sitting between them. The CDR3 is made up of 14 amino acids. Germline V lookup: CDR1 MNHEY, CDR2 SMNVEV (reference sequence). The CDR3 protein is CASTPYGGHEKLFF. DNA of the CDR3: TGTGCCAGCACCCCTTATGGGGGGCATGAAAAACTGTTTTTT.

At least ten counts were recorded for this clonotype. The V gene is TRBV29-1, the J gene TRBJ2-5; 7 nucleotides match TRBD1. CDR1 and CDR2 (germline): SQVTM, ANQGSEA. V lost 5 bases, J lost 3 bases, and 6 bases stayed unmatched. The CDR3 is 13 amino acids. The CDR3 bases are TGCAGCGTTACACAGGGGTTGGAAGAGACCCAGTACTTC. It encodes CSVTQGLEETQYF.

This clonotype rates as large. The rearrangement joins TRBV28 to TRBJ2-7; 13 nucleotides align to TRBD2. The CDR3 loop spans 16 amino acids. The germline CDR1 and CDR2 sequences are MDHEN and SYDVKM. With V trimmed by 4 bases and J by 5 bases, 8 bases remained unmatched. CDR3 nucleotide sequence: TGTGCCAGCAGTTCAGGACTAGCGGGAGAGGATGACGAGCAGTACTTC. Translating it yields CASSSGLAGEDDEQYF.

In its sample, this clonotype was seen many times. The genes are TRBV12-3 or TRBV12-4 and TRBJ1-2; D is possibly TRBD1 (5 bases). V was pared by 2 bases and J by 5 bases, with 15 bases between. This CDR3 region has 15 residues. CDR3 sequence (DNA): TGTGCCAGCAGTTTAAACCCAGGGAACCCTTATGGCTACACCTTC. Translating it yields CASSLNPGNPYGYTF.

The chain joins TRBV20-1 to TRBJ1-3; D gene unclear. CDR3 length equals 15 residues. Germline-derived CDR1 and CDR2 are DFQATT and SNEGSKA (reference sequence). CDR3 coding DNA: TGCAGCGCCGGGCTAACTTCTTCGGGAGGAAACACCATATATTTT. Translated: CSAGLTSSGGNTIYF.

The rearrangement links TRBV20-1 to TRBJ2-5; the D gene is possibly TRBD1 (5 bases). Between the trimmed V and J ends, which lost 8 bases and 1 base, there was a span of 11 bases. Germline V CDR1 and CDR2: DFQATT, SNEGSKA (reference sequence). CDR3 size: 12 residues. The CDR3 here is CSPTGTQETQYF. In DNA form, the CDR3 reads TGCAGTCCTACAGGTACCCAAGAGACCCAGTACTTC.

This clonotype was seen at least ten times. The V call is TRBV5-4, the J call TRBJ2-3, with TRBD2 matching over 8 bases. Germline lookup yields CDR1 SGHNT and CDR2 YYREEE (reference sequence). The ends lost 4 bases at V and 9 bases at J; junction bases unmatched: 13. This CDR3 has 15 amino acids. The CDR3 protein is CASSPDRGGGWTQYF. CDR3 DNA: TGTGCCAGCAGCCCCGACCGGGGGGGGGGGTGGACGCAGTATTTT.

At least ten counts were recorded for this clonotype. This chain uses TRBV24-1 with TRBJ1-5; D not certain. This CDR3 is 13 amino acids long. V shed 3 bases and J shed 6 bases, with 8 bases lying between them. Germline-derived CDR1 and CDR2 are KGHDR and SFDVKD. CDR3 region: CATSDPGLQPQHF. The CDR3 DNA reads TGTGCCACCAGTGATCCTGGTCTTCAGCCCCAGCATTTT.

The gene calls are TRBV6-5 and TRBJ2-7; D might be TRBD2 (6 bases). Germline V gene lookup returns CDR1 MNHEY and CDR2 SVGAGI. The CDR3 is 16 residues long. V was cut by 0 bases and J by 2 bases, with 14 bases left in between. CDR3 residues: CASSYSGGGRPYEQYF. In DNA, the CDR3 is TGTGCCAGCAGTTACTCCGGTGGAGGGAGGCCCTACGAGCAGTACTTC.

The V and J genes are TRBV27 and TRBJ2-1; the match to TRBD1 covers 12 bases. The CDR3 contains 15 residues. J gave up 9 bases and V 6 bases, and 9 bases lay outside the gene matches. CDR1 is MNHEY and CDR2 is SMNVEV in the germline V gene (reference sequence). This chain's CDR3 is CASRKGTGGFPEQFF. The CDR3 region has the DNA TGTGCCAGCAGGAAGGGGACAGGGGGCTTTCCTGAGCAGTTCTTC.

This clonotype was counted ten times or more. In DNA, the CDR3 is TGCAGTTCCCCACTAGCTGGTTACAATGAGCAGTTCTTC. Translation: CSSPLAGYNEQFF. V and J are TRBV20-1 and TRBJ2-1, with D possibly TRBD2 on 6 matching bases. The CDR3 length is 13 residues. Trimming removed 8 bases at V and 4 bases at J, with 15 bases between. Germline CDR1 is DFQATT and CDR2 is SNEGSKA (reference sequence).

This clonotype has a count of ten or more. The CDR3 DNA reads as TGCAGTGCTCCGGGAGGGGCCTCCTACTACGAGCAGTACTTC. Protein: CSAPGGASYYEQYF. This rearrangement joins TRBV20-1 to TRBJ2-7, with 8 bases aligning to TRBD2. CDR3 length: 14 residues. V lost 5 bases and J lost 3; bases outside the gene matches: 9. Germline CDR1 and CDR2: DFQATT and SNEGSKA (reference sequence).

Points on this clonotype: It may be a read error: a sequence one base away is much more abundant. The rearrangement links TRBV7-9 to TRBJ2-3; D unresolved. The V and J ends lost 4 bases and 6 bases respectively, with 8 bases between them. This CDR3 contains 12 residues. Per germline, CDR1 SEHNR and CDR2 FQNEAQ (reference sequence). CDR3 nucleotides: TGTGCCAGCAGCTCAGACGGTGATACGCAGTATTTT. This codes for CASSSDGDTQYF.

Many counts were recorded for this clonotype. The V call is TRBV19, the J call TRBJ1-6; 8 bases align to TRBD1. Germline lookup yields CDR1 LNHDA and CDR2 SQIVND (reference sequence). The CDR3 is 14 residues long. J gave up 7 bases and V 6 bases, and 5 bases lay outside the gene matches. The CDR3 spells CASRPGQENSPLHF. CDR3 in DNA: TGTGCCAGTAGACCGGGACAGGAGAATTCACCCCTCCACTTT. The full variable domain, rest sourced from reference TRBV19 and TRBJ1-6, is DGGITQSPKYLFRKEGQNVTLSCEQNLNHDAMYWYRQDPGQGLRLIYYSQIVNDFQKGDIAEGYSVSREKKESFPLTVTSAQKNPTAFYLCASRPGQENSPLHFGNGTRLTVT.

The chain has TRBV27 and TRBJ2-1, with 9 positions matching TRBD1. From germline, CDR1 is MNHEY and CDR2 SMNVEV (reference sequence). The trim removed 1 base at V and 8 bases at J, leaving 6 bases unmatched. The CDR3 extends over 15 amino acids. The CDR3 is CASSLFGTGTYEQFF. The CDR3 DNA follows: TGTGCCAGCAGTTTATTCGGGACAGGGACCTATGAGCAGTTCTTC.

The V and J genes are TRBV7-9 and TRBJ2-7, with D unclear. The CDR3 sequence is 12 residues long. Germline V gene sequence: CDR1 SEHNR, CDR2 FQNEAQ (reference sequence). V gave up 5 bases and J gave up 4 bases, with 9 bases separating them. CDR3 protein: CASSLPQYEQYF. In DNA form, the CDR3 reads TGTGCCAGCAGCCTCCCCCAGTACGAGCAGTACTTC. The full variable domain, completed using reference TRBV7-9 and TRBJ2-7, is DTGVSQNPRHKITKRGQNVTFRCDPISEHNRLYWYRQTLGQGPEFLTYFQNEAQLEKSRLLSDRFSAERPKGSFSTLEIQRTEQGDSAMYLCASSLPQYEQYFGPGTRLTVT.